The following is a T cell receptor beta chain sequence with its context. Its antigen is undetermined. Clones were sequenced by immunoSEQ multiplex PCR, and TCRdb holds only the in-frame ones, with some missing. The sample carries tens of thousands of clones, about 90% recorded once. The V end lost 0 bases, the J end lost 5 bases, and 5 bases lay between the germline ends. CDR1 is LNHDA, CDR2 SQIVND, per germline (reference sequence). CDR3 length: 13 residues. The sample is drawn from a study of cytomegalovirus exposure and HLA in healthy donors. The study's findings and limits: According to a subsequent analysis, TCR clusters identified in the first cohort showed a tendency to co-occur across the approximately 130 validation repertoires.

The clonotype was recovered from a man younger than 35 in good health and CMV-seronegative. The V and J genes are TRBV19 and TRBJ2-1, with D unclear. The sequencing input was PBMCs. The CDR3 sequence: CASSIDQNNEQFF. The CDR3 DNA sequence: TGTGCCAGTAGTATAGATCAGAACAATGAGCAGTTCTTC.